This paragraph covers one T cell receptor (beta chain) sequence. The entry originates in a study of T cell changes during pregnancy in multiple sclerosis. The V end lost 6 bases, the J end lost 0 bases, and 12 bases lay between the germline ends. The CDR3 is 15 residues long. The germline V gene has CDR1 MNHNS and CDR2 SASEGT. Sequencing was performed with immunoSEQ multiplex PCR; in TCRdb, only in-frame clones are kept and a portion is missing. The sample has 48,000 or so clones; 88% are singletons. Sequencing used CD4+ T cells from peripheral blood mononuclear cells, obtained in the second trimester of pregnancy. This clonotype was obtained from a female donor with multiple sclerosis, enrolled in a pregnancy study. The rearrangement uses TRBV6-1 and TRBJ1-5; perhaps TRBD1 as D (5 bases). The CDR3 loop is CASRPRQTSNQPQHF. In DNA form, the CDR3 reads TGTGCCAGCAGGCCCAGACAGACTAGCAATCAGCCCCAGCATTTT.